This T cell receptor beta chain was profiled in a study of shared clonotypes between healthy human individuals (TCRdb year 2020). In terms of the full investigation: The cohort included three men and a couple of women between 18 and 49 years of age. Per donor, three plates each were used for CD4 naive and CD4 memory, two for CD8 naive, and one for CD8 memory. To estimate repertoire size and how much clonotypes are shared between individuals, the study performed deep sequencing of blood TCR repertoires from a few healthy adults. Libraries were prepared and TCR repertoires were sequenced by different laboratories using diverse techniques, in order to increase sequencing depth and limit assay-specific biases. Per donor, leukapheresis produced somewhere between about 0.8 and 9 billion PBMCs. Overall study outcomes, separate from this receptor: Larger estimated clonotype richness was generally found for naive subsets than for memory subsets. Higher generation probabilities were observed for clonotypes shared by all four sorted-subset donors than for non-shared clonotypes. Because the study included only a small number of donors, the genetic and exposure-history diversity represented was limited. Based on pairwise subsampling, the degree of clonotype sharing among donors was expected to be affected by sequencing depth. Sampling was restricted to blood, and TCR repertoires in tissue are likely to differ from TCR repertoires in blood. Rarefaction of sorted-subset datasets indicated incomplete sequencing despite the large sequencing depth. Approximately 5% of naive CD4, 3% to 3.5% of naive CD8, 2.3% of memory CD4, and 0.35% to 0.4% of memory CD8 clonotypes were shared across several donors.

There are 14 amino acids in the CDR3, from cysteine to phenylalanine inclusive. Only CDR3 DNA is held: 42 bases, read in frame from base 1. V and J lose 3 bases and 9 bases, and a span of 13 bases separates them. For CDR1 and CDR2, the germline V gene lists SGHRS and YFSETQ. As regards this clone: The antigen it binds to is not known. No per-base quality is available; no much larger clone lies one base away.

Using the deep immunoSEQ assay, TCR CDR3 regions were amplified from genomic DNA by multiplex PCR. For each cell subset, the extracted genomic DNA was distributed evenly across all wells of several immunoSEQ 96-well plates, and each plate served as one replicate. For sorted subsets, each replicate PCR was loaded with around 200 ng genomic DNA, equivalent to 30,000 or so T cell genomes. Purified libraries were measured with a Qubit 3.0 fluorometer, size-checked on a Bioanalyzer 2100, and measured again with the KAPA Library Quantification kit. Every immunoSEQ 96-well plate was sequenced on a dedicated single-read 150-cycle Illumina NextSeq 550 flow cell. Under the source paper's analysis protocol: The immunoSEQ output contained only junctional sequences without quality scores, so filtering could not match that applied to full-length reads. Sequences were annotated with PyIR, a Python wrapper for IgBLAST v1.9, using IMGT germline references to assign V/J genes and CDR3. Reads with weak V/J assignments (E-value above 1e-6), missing CDR3, stop codons, out-of-frame junctions, or ambiguous translated residues were removed. V3J clonotypes were defined by identical inferred V gene, J gene, and CDR3 amino acid sequence. Percentage overlap between repertoires was calculated by dividing the number of shared unique clonotypes by the size of the smaller repertoire. Three approaches were used to assess repertoire richness: RTK rarefaction, the Chao1 estimator, and Recon v2.1 estimates of unobserved clonotypes. OLGA was used to compute generation probabilities for all TCRbeta clonotypes that the gDNA method yielded from four donors. Here the immuneACCESS table is served through TCRdb, limited to in-frame sequences with V and J called. Missing clones are a known gap in these copies; in checked studies unresolved V genes cover under half, and the rest lacks a known reason. D and trimming were read from the DNA, whereas the V and J calls and clone size are those reported in that table. The sample has some 1.5 million clones on record, roughly 96% of them singletons. Of the sample, about 1% falls within the top ten clones.

The donors were healthy, HIV-negative adults who had no recently reported acute infections or vaccinations. Every donor was a Caucasian adult living in Nashville, Tennessee, USA. Magnetic negative selection was used to enrich CD4+ T cells, after which naive cells were positively selected on CD45RA and the negative fraction became the memory subset. Blood was collected by leukapheresis, and PBMCs were isolated by Ficoll-Histopaque density gradient centrifugation and then cryopreserved in liquid nitrogen vapor phase. Analytical flow cytometry was used to check the purity and quantity of each magnetically sorted T cell population. Each sorted fraction had its genomic DNA isolated and then quantified by UV absorbance on a Nanodrop 2000c.

Sequencing was done on a sample of naive CD4+ T cells sorted from blood. The label giving this sample's cell subset or site can be read as: CD45RA+ positively selected. Recombination linked TRBV5-1 to TRBJ2-6; TRBD1 could be the D gene, as 5 bases match. The origin of this receptor is a man aged 25 to 40 in good health. In nucleotide form, the sequence is TGCGCCAGCAGCTCTGGGGCCCACCGCAACGTCCTGACTTTC. It codes for CASSSGAHRNVLTF.